Each of the 17 T cell receptor beta chains below was sequenced from the same sample in a study of OX40 agonist ivuxolimab in advanced cancers. Here immunoSEQ multiplex PCR was the method, and the copy in TCRdb shows in-frame clones only, minus some. Altogether tens of thousands of clones are present, roughly 84% being singletons, with the ten largest covering approximately 0.3%. Sequences were derived from CD4+ or CD8+ T cells sorted from blood, sampled in a trial of the OX40 agonist ivuxolimab. The receptor set was obtained from an adult with an advanced solid tumor such as melanoma, head and neck, liver or kidney cancer.

The J gene is TRBJ2-1, the V gene TRBV27, with 11 nucleotides matching TRBD2. The CDR3 has 15 residues. Per germline, CDR1 MNHEY and CDR2 SMNVEV (reference sequence). V was clipped by 4 bases and J by 7 bases; unmatched bases: 6. In nucleotides, the CDR3 is TGTGCCAGCAGTTCCGGACTAGCGGGCTCTAATGAGCAGTTCTTC. Encoded protein: CASSSGLAGSNEQFF.

The chain links TRBV6-6 to TRBJ1-5; the D is unclear. CDR1 MNHNY and CDR2 SVGAGI come from the germline V gene (reference sequence). With 2 bases removed from V and 0 bases from J, the gap between germline ends came to 8 bases. The length of the CDR3 is 15 residues. In DNA, the CDR3 is TGTGCCAGCAGTTACCGGGTTTATAGCAATCAGCCCCAGCATTTT. Translation: CASSYRVYSNQPQHF.

This sequence joins TRBV6-5 and TRBJ1-6; D is ambiguous. Germline V gene lookup returns CDR1 MNHEY and CDR2 SVGAGI. The CDR3 runs 15 residues. V was cut by 3 bases and J by 2 bases, with 8 bases left in between. The CDR3, as DNA: TGTGCCAGCAGTTATCGACGGACCTATAATTCACCCCTCCACTTT. Translating it yields CASSYRRTYNSPLHF.

This sequence joins TRBV18 and TRBJ2-5; 9 bases fit TRBD2. CDR1 and CDR2 (germline): KGHSH, LQKENI. Trimming cost V 2 bases and J 2 bases; bases outside gene matches: 6. CDR3 length equals 16 residues. The CDR3 DNA sequence: TGTGCCAGCTCACCATCGGCTAGCGGGGCTCAAGAGACCCAGTACTTC. This encodes CASSPSASGAQETQYF.

The V gene is TRBV29-1, the J gene TRBJ1-1, with 9 bases matching TRBD1. From germline, CDR1 is SQVTM and CDR2 ANQGSEA. With V trimmed by 6 bases and J by 4 bases, 6 bases remained unmatched. CDR3 size: 13 residues. The CDR3 region is CSVSQGASTEAFF. The CDR3 DNA sequence: TGCAGCGTGTCACAGGGGGCCTCCACTGAAGCTTTCTTT. The full variable domain, its missing parts supplied by reference TRBV29-1 and TRBJ1-1, is SAVISQKPSRDICQRGTSLTIQCQVDSQVTMMFWYRQQPGQSLTLIATANQGSEATYESGFVIDKFPISRPNLTFSTLTVSNMSPEDSSIYLCSVSQGASTEAFFGQGTRLTVV.

This chain links TRBV4-3 with TRBJ1-3; D uncertain. The CDR3 contains 15 residues. CDR1 and CDR2 (germline): LGHNA, YSLEER. V was pared by 4 bases and J by 0 bases, with 10 bases between. CDR3 nucleotide sequence: TGCGCCAGCAGCCCCGCGCATTACTCTGGAAACACCATATATTTT. Translation gives CASSPAHYSGNTIYF.

J is TRBJ2-7 and V is TRBV5-6; TRBD2 matches at 8 bases. This CDR3 comprises 13 residues. Per germline, CDR1 SGHDT and CDR2 YYEEEE. The junction had 6 bases not matched to a gene; V was cut back by 4 bases and J by 6 bases. CDR3 in amino acids: CASSTSGGSEQYF. DNA for the CDR3: TGTGCCAGCAGCACGAGCGGGGGCTCCGAGCAGTACTTC.

The rearrangement joins TRBV11-3 to TRBJ2-1; D may correspond to TRBD1 or TRBD2 (5 bases each). This CDR3 is built from 14 residues. The V and J ends lost 5 bases and 7 bases respectively, with 15 bases between them. Germline V CDR1 and CDR2: SGHNT, YENEEA. The CDR3 bases are TGTGCCAGCAGCCCAGGGAGAGGTTCTAATGAGCAGTTCTTC. It encodes CASSPGRGSNEQFF.

This chain uses TRBV7-2 with TRBJ2-5; 12 bases are shared with TRBD2. From germline, CDR1 is SGHTA and CDR2 FQGNSA. The CDR3 has 15 residues. Trimming at V came to 4 bases and at J to 5 bases, leaving 5 bases not matched to a gene. DNA for the CDR3: TGTGCCAGCAGCTCTAGCGGGAGGGCCGTCGAGACCCAGTACTTC. This sequence encodes CASSSSGRAVETQYF. Based on the CDR3 plus reference TRBV7-2 and TRBJ2-5, the full variable domain is GAGVSQSPSNKVTEKGKDVELRCDPISGHTALYWYRQSLGQGLEFLIYFQGNSAPDKSGLPSDRFSAERTGGSVSTLTIQRTQQEDSAVYLCASSSSGRAVETQYFGPGTRLLVL.

The chain employs TRBV28 and TRBJ2-7, with 14 nucleotides matching TRBD2. Per germline, CDR1 MDHEN and CDR2 SYDVKM. CDR3 length: 16 residues. The J segment lost 3 bases and the V segment lost 6 bases, leaving 7 bases of the junction unmatched. The CDR3 sequence is CASSKGGTSGSYEQYF. The CDR3 DNA is TGTGCCAGCAGCAAAGGAGGGACTAGCGGGAGCTACGAGCAGTACTTC.

In nucleotides, the CDR3 is TGCAGCGTTATGGGACGGAAACAAGAGACCCAGTACTTC. Encoded protein: CSVMGRKQETQYF. The rearrangement uses TRBV29-1 and TRBJ2-5; D assignment may be TRBD1 or TRBD2 (5 bases each). Germline loops: CDR1 SQVTM, CDR2 ANQGSEA. The CDR3 sequence is 13 residues long. Trimming removed 5 bases at V and 2 bases at J, with 12 bases between.

The chain is built from TRBV28 and TRBJ2-1, with D tentatively TRBD1 (5 bases). V gave up 2 bases and J gave up 6 bases, with 5 bases separating them. Germline CDR1 reads MDHEN; CDR2 reads SYDVKM. The CDR3 contains 12 residues. The CDR3 sequence is CASSLQGNEQFF. The CDR3 nucleotides read TGTGCCAGCAGTTTACAGGGCAATGAGCAGTTCTTC.

V is TRBV28 and J is TRBJ2-6, with a tentative D call TRBD1 (6 bases). V shed 2 bases and J shed 0 bases, with 14 bases lying between them. Germline values: CDR1 MDHEN, CDR2 SYDVKM. CDR3 length equals 18 residues. The DNA of the CDR3 is TGTGCCAGCAGTTTAACGTTGGGCAGGGGCTCTGGGGCCAACGTCCTGACTTTC. Protein: CASSLTLGRGSGANVLTF.

V and J are TRBV18 and TRBJ2-7, with 7 bases matching TRBD2. Germline V gene sequence: CDR1 KGHSH, CDR2 LQKENI. There are 14 residues in the CDR3. Trimming cost V 5 bases and J 7 bases; bases outside gene matches: 11. In DNA form, the CDR3 reads TGTGCCAGCTCAAGTGGACTAGGTAGCGAAGAGCAGTACTTC. Translating it yields CASSSGLGSEEQYF.

The chain is built from TRBV6-5 and TRBJ1-4, with TRBD1 matching over 9 bases. CDR3 length equals 14 residues. V shed 5 bases and J 4 bases; nucleotides not matched to a gene: 2. Looked up from germline, CDR1 is MNHEY and CDR2 is SVGAGI. CDR3 loop: CASSKDRGNEKLFF. The CDR3 region has the DNA TGTGCCAGCAGTAAGGACAGGGGTAATGAAAAACTGTTTTTT.

This clone was recorded once. The V gene is TRBV27, the J gene TRBJ1-2; weak D call: TRBD1 (5 bases). Germline values: CDR1 MNHEY, CDR2 SMNVEV (reference sequence). V shed 7 bases and J shed 6 bases, with 15 bases lying between them. This CDR3 region has 13 residues. CDR3 coding DNA: TGTGCCAGCACCCAGGGTGCGTATAATGGCTACACCTTC. It specifies CASTQGAYNGYTF.

This rearrangement joins TRBV7-8 to TRBJ1-5; D uncertain. This CDR3 is built from 14 residues. The V gene lost 2 bases and the J gene lost 0 bases, with 5 bases spanning the gap. Germline V CDR1 and CDR2: SGHVS, FQNEAQ. CDR3 sequence (DNA): TGTGCCAGCAGCTTATTACTTAGCAATCAGCCCCAGCATTTT. Protein product: CASSLLLSNQPQHF.